Following are 17 T cell receptor beta chains from one sample sequenced in a study of shared clonotypes between healthy human individuals. The assay was immunoSEQ multiplex PCR, and TCRdb's table has in-frame clones only and misses some. The sample has about 470,000 clones; around 79% are singletons. Sequenced input: PBMCs. The receptors shown here come from a woman in her thirties or forties in good health. Some clones in this sample may be carry-over from other donors' samples.

This chain connects TRBV2 to TRBJ2-3; 8 bases align to TRBD2. The length of the CDR3 is 15 residues. CDR1 and CDR2 (germline): SNHLY, FYNNEI. Losses at the gene ends were 3 bases for V and 2 bases for J; bases not matched to a gene: 4. The CDR3 nucleotides are TGTGCCAGCAGTGAGGGTAGCGGGATCACAGATACGCAGTATTTT. Amino acids: CASSEGSGITDTQYF.

The chain has TRBV5-1 and TRBJ2-1; TRBD2 matches 16 bases. Germline V CDR1 and CDR2: SGHRS, YFSETQ. After removal of 5 bases from V and 7 bases from J, the junction contained 6 bases not matched to a gene. The CDR3 totals 16 residues. CDR3 nucleotide sequence: TGCGCCAGCAGTTGGGGACTAGCGGGAGGGGTGAATGAGCAGTTCTTC. It encodes CASSWGLAGGVNEQFF.

This clone was detected ten times or more. The chain has TRBV30 and TRBJ2-1; D may match TRBD1 or TRBD2 (5 bases each). Per the germline V gene, CDR1 is GTSNPN and CDR2 is SVGIG (reference sequence). V lost 0 bases and J lost 9, with 9 bases in between. The CDR3 totals 12 residues. CDR3 DNA sequence: TGTGCCTGGAGTGTATGGGGGAGTGAGCAGTTCTTC. Its protein is CAWSVWGSEQFF.

Only one count was recorded for this clone. The gene calls are TRBV19 and TRBJ2-5; a weak D match, TRBD1 (5 bases). The ends were cut back, 5 bases at V and 2 bases at J, with 15 bases in the middle. Germline V CDR1 and CDR2: LNHDA, SQIVND (reference sequence). The CDR3 totals 15 residues. CDR3 nucleotide sequence: TGTGCCAGTAGTGTTCGTCTACAGGCACAAGAGACCCAGTACTTC. Its protein is CASSVRLQAQETQYF.

The V call is TRBV29-1, the J call TRBJ2-7; 7 bases fit TRBD1. J gave up 6 bases and V 4 bases, and 9 bases lay outside the gene matches. The CDR3 runs 13 residues. CDR1 SQVTM and CDR2 ANQGSEA come from the germline V gene. In DNA form, the CDR3 reads TGCAGCGTTGGTTTGGCAGGGGGTTTCGAGCAGTACTTC. Translation: CSVGLAGGFEQYF.

The chain recombines TRBV11-3 with TRBJ2-7, with 7 bases identical to TRBD2. Germline lookup yields CDR1 SGHNT and CDR2 YENEEA. The CDR3 has 16 amino acids. The V and J ends lost 5 bases and 1 base, in that order; junction bases with no gene match: 11. The CDR3 DNA sequence: TGTGCCAGCAGCATCTCTGGCGGGAGTAGATCCTACGAGCAGTACTTC. Amino acids: CASSISGGSRSYEQYF.

The CDR3 loop is CASTRLGQGYVSSYEQYF. The CDR3 bases are TGTGCCAGCACCCGATTGGGACAGGGGTATGTTAGCTCCTACGAGCAGTACTTC. The J gene is TRBJ2-7, the V gene TRBV25-1; 10 bases fit TRBD1. V shed 7 bases and J 0 bases; nucleotides not matched to a gene: 15. From germline, CDR1 is MGHDK and CDR2 SYGVNS. This CDR3 spans 18 amino acids.

This clone has ten or more counts. The chain uses TRBV9 and TRBJ1-1; D not resolved. Per the germline V gene, CDR1 is SGDLS and CDR2 is YYNGEE. V lost 0 bases and J lost 1, with 10 bases in between. The length of the CDR3 is 15 residues. The CDR3 region is CASSVDSLANTEAFF. DNA for the CDR3: TGTGCCAGCAGCGTAGATAGTTTGGCGAACACTGAAGCTTTCTTT.

This clone was seen more than once but under ten times. Within the sample, other DNA sequences also encode this same CDR3. This chain's CDR3 is CASSVFYEQYF. CDR3 in DNA: TGTGCCAGCAGTGTGTTCTACGAGCAGTACTTC. The rearrangement links TRBV2 to TRBJ2-7; unclear D gene. The CDR3 is 11 residues long. The V end was cut by 4 bases, the J end by 3 bases, with 4 bases between. Germline CDR1 is SNHLY and CDR2 is FYNNEI.

The chain combines TRBV5-4 with TRBJ1-5; D is ambiguous. V gave up 0 bases and J gave up 9 bases, with 7 bases separating them. This CDR3 contains 12 residues. In germline, CDR1 is SGHNT, CDR2 YYREEE (reference sequence). CDR3 protein: CASSLDSGPQHF. The CDR3 nucleotides read TGTGCCAGCAGCTTGGACTCGGGGCCCCAGCATTTT.

The chain recombines TRBV4-1 with TRBJ1-2, with D possibly TRBD1 on 5 matching bases. With 0 bases removed from V and 12 bases from J, the gap between germline ends came to 20 bases. This CDR3 has 15 amino acids. The germline gives CDR1 MGHRA, CDR2 YSYEKL. The CDR3 reads CASSQEPGLPARNTF. The CDR3 nucleotides are TGCGCCAGCAGCCAAGAACCGGGACTACCTGCGAGGAACACCTTC.

The genes are TRBV5-1 and TRBJ2-7, with TRBD2 identical over 11 bases. J lost 0 bases, V lost 0 bases, and 5 bases had no gene match. CDR1 SGHRS and CDR2 YFSETQ come from the germline V gene. The CDR3 is 17 residues long. This chain's CDR3 is CASSLAGTSGSSYEQYF. CDR3 nucleotide sequence: TGCGCCAGCAGCTTGGCGGGAACTAGCGGGAGCTCCTACGAGCAGTACTTC.

As concerns this clone: A read error likely explains this, since a far larger clone differs by one base. The conserved closing phenylalanine or tryptophan is absent in this CDR3, likely reflecting a read error. The chain couples TRBV30 to TRBJ1-2; D gene ambiguous. V was clipped by 2 bases and J by 4 bases, with 8 bases between them. CDR3 size: 12 residues. Germline V CDR1 and CDR2: GTSNPN, SVGIG (reference sequence). The CDR3 region has the DNA TGTGCCTGGAGTCGACCGACCTATGGCTACACCTCC. Protein: CAWSRPTYGYTS.

At least ten counts were recorded for this clone. The chain uses TRBV4-3 and TRBJ1-2; D possibly corresponds to TRBD1 (5 bases). CDR1 is LGHNA and CDR2 is YSLEER in the germline V gene. CDR3 length: 17 amino acids. V was pared by 3 bases and J by 5 bases, with 22 bases between. The CDR3 loop is CASSHIPTGVMGYGYTF. The CDR3 DNA follows: TGCGCCAGCAGCCACATCCCGACGGGGGTCATGGGGTATGGCTACACCTTC.

The genes are TRBV4-2 and TRBJ1-5, with D tentatively TRBD1 (5 bases). Germline CDR1 is LGHNA and CDR2 is YNFKEQ. Trimming shortened V by 2 bases and J by 5 bases, and 22 bases separated the two germline ends. The CDR3 runs 18 residues. This chain's CDR3 is CASSQRWDLRQRDQPQHF. In DNA form, the CDR3 reads TGTGCCAGCAGCCAACGATGGGACTTAAGACAGAGAGATCAGCCCCAGCATTTT.

The rearrangement uses TRBV19 and TRBJ2-3, with 13 positions matching TRBD2. The CDR3 has 17 residues. The V and J ends lost 3 bases and 6 bases, in that order; junction bases with no gene match: 9. CDR1 is LNHDA and CDR2 is SQIVND in the germline V gene (reference sequence). CDR3 DNA sequence: TGTGCCAGTAGTATGTGGACTAGCGGGAGATCCCACGATACGCAGTATTTT. This codes for CASSMWTSGRSHDTQYF.

A few counts support this clone. The chain couples TRBV7-3 to TRBJ1-2; 10 nucleotides align to TRBD1. In germline, CDR1 is SGHTA, CDR2 FQGTGA. The CDR3 covers 13 residues. V lost 6 bases to trimming and J lost 9 bases; unmatched junction nucleotides: 7. CDR3 sequence: CASSTGQGSRYTF. The CDR3 region has the DNA TGTGCCAGCAGTACGGGACAGGGGAGTCGCTACACCTTC.